This T cell receptor (beta chain) appears in the sequencing data of a study of blood T cell repertoires in COVID-19. Study-level background: Spain, Italy and the United States supplied samples that represented acute and convalescent COVID-19. T cells, B-cell-depleted T cells, or PBMCs supplied cDNA or gDNA.

Authors' methods: Estimates of nucleated cell counts were drawn from the amplification of reference gene primers. Using immunoSEQ multiplex PCR, the repertoire was profiled, and TCRdb retains in-frame clones only, with some absent. V and J calls and clone size are given by that table; D and trimming were obtained from the DNA. Of 150,000 to 200,000 clones in the sample, around nine tenths were seen once. Germline V gene lookup returns CDR1 SEHNR and CDR2 FQNEAQ (reference sequence). The V gene lost 0 bases and the J gene lost 5 bases, with 7 bases spanning the gap. There are 14 residues in the CDR3. Sequencing input: peripheral blood. The V gene is TRBV7-9, the J gene TRBJ1-4; D not resolved. This TCR was recovered from a man aged 18 to 30 with active or convalescent COVID-19. The CDR3 bases are TGTGCCAGCAGCTTAGCCAGTTACAATGAAAAACTGTTTTTT. Translating it yields CASSLASYNEKLFF.